This T cell receptor (beta chain) was profiled in a study of identical twins. General study points: Conclusions rested on cross-sectional statistics rather than following the same donors.

Germline V gives CDR1 DFQATT, CDR2 SNEGSKA (reference sequence). The V and J ends lost 3 bases and 5 bases respectively, with 17 bases between them. The CDR3 totals 15 residues. Concerning this clonotype itself: Its antigen is not identified.

TCRdb reprocessed the 5' RACE reads with MiXCR, giving one entry per CDR3 protein. The sample carries 520,000 or so distinct CDR3 sequences, 20% to 25% recorded once. The same specimen was also included in a second study, on T cells expressing NK-cell markers. That source notes: Where a few donors were concerned, these clonotypes also led the CD3+CD56-NKG2C+ fraction. Whether expanded NKG2C+ T cell clones were HCMV-specific remained unclear.

This chain uses TRBV20-1 with TRBJ2-1; D is unresolved. The TCR was taken from a woman aged 18-35 years in good health. Material for sequencing was CD4+ T cells sorted from blood. The CDR3 protein is CSASHSGRSNNEQFF. For the CDR3, the DNA is TGCAGTGCTAGTCATTCCGGCAGGTCGAACAATGAGCAGTTCTTC.